The 18 T cell receptor beta chains presented below share a single source sample, sequenced in a study of CD8+ T cells in alopecia areata. The sequencing template was cDNA reverse transcribed from extracted RNA. TCRdb's table, derived via immunoSEQ multiplex PCR, lists solely in-frame clones and lacks some. Counted here are over 110,000 clones, about 51% occurring once; the ten biggest clones make up 0.85% to 1%. The sample consisted of CD4+ T cells sorted from blood, taken at week 0. All receptors come from a human donor with alopecia areata.

The sample holds a few counts of this clone. The chain carries TRBV11-2 and TRBJ1-5; D is possibly TRBD1 (5 bases). Trimming pared 3 bases from V and 4 bases from J, leaving 13 bases between. This CDR3 contains 15 residues. Germline CDR1 is SGHAT and CDR2 is FQNNGV. The CDR3 region is CASSFSQGPNQPQHF. CDR3 DNA: TGTGCCAGCAGCTTTTCCCAGGGACCGAATCAGCCCCAGCATTTT. The full variable domain, rest sourced from reference TRBV11-2 and TRBJ1-5, is EAGVAQSPRYKIIEKRQSVAFWCNPISGHATLYWYQQILGQGPKLLIQFQNNGVVDDSQLPKDRFSAERLKGVDSTLKIQPAKLEDSAVYLCASSFSQGPNQPQHFGDGTRLSIL.

The CDR3 reads CASSLREGGNIQYF. The CDR3 region has the DNA TGTGCCAGCAGCTTGCGGGAGGGTGGAAACATTCAGTACTTC. The rearrangement links TRBV7-2 to TRBJ2-4; 9 nucleotides align to TRBD2. This CDR3 region has 14 residues. With V trimmed by 3 bases and J by 6 bases, 3 bases remained unmatched. CDR1 and CDR2 (germline): SGHTA, FQGNSA.

This chain connects TRBV19 to TRBJ1-1; 7 bases agree with TRBD1. The V and J ends lost 5 bases and 10 bases, in that order; junction bases with no gene match: 7. In germline, CDR1 is LNHDA, CDR2 SQIVND (reference sequence). This CDR3 is built from 12 residues. As DNA, the CDR3 is TGTGCCAGTAGTGTCGGGACAGTTGGAGCTTTCTTT. Protein: CASSVGTVGAFF.

The rearrangement links TRBV29-1 to TRBJ2-1; D is possibly TRBD2 (5 bases). Germline values: CDR1 SQVTM, CDR2 ANQGSEA. V was trimmed by 3 bases and J by 8 bases, leaving 11 bases between them. CDR3 length equals 12 residues. In nucleotides, the CDR3 is TGCAGCGTTGACGCTAGCTTCCATGAGCAGTTCTTC. Protein product: CSVDASFHEQFF.

This clone has a handful of counts. This chain joins TRBV7-2 and TRBJ2-7; 8 bases match TRBD2. The junction had 7 bases not matched to a gene; V was cut back by 3 bases and J by 6 bases. CDR1 SGHTA and CDR2 FQGNSA come from the germline V gene. This CDR3 comprises 14 residues. The CDR3 here is CASSFREGGGEQYF. In DNA, the CDR3 is TGTGCCAGCAGCTTCCGGGAGGGAGGGGGCGAGCAGTACTTC.

This clone has just a few counts. In DNA form, the CDR3 reads TGTGCCCAAGGGGGAAACACTGAAGCTTTCTTT. Its translation is CAQGGNTEAFF. This chain connects TRBV2 to TRBJ1-1; perhaps TRBD1 as D (6 bases). Germline values: CDR1 SNHLY, CDR2 FYNNEI. Trimming removed 11 bases at V and 2 bases at J, with 9 bases between. The CDR3 runs to 11 residues.

This clone was seen a handful of times. The chain recombines TRBV30 with TRBJ1-5; D not resolved. This CDR3 region has 13 residues. Germline assignment: CDR1 GTSNPN and CDR2 SVGIG (reference sequence). V shed 0 bases and J shed 6 bases, with 9 bases lying between them. The CDR3, as DNA: TGTGCCTGGAGTGTGCAGCGGTTTCAGCCCCAGCATTTT. It codes for CAWSVQRFQPQHF. Looking up the rest from reference TRBV30 and TRBJ1-5 gives the full variable domain: SQTIHQWPATLVQPVGSPLSLECTVEGTSNPNLYWYRQAAGRGLQLLFYSVGIGQISSEVPQNLSASRPQDRQFILSSKKLLLSDSGFYLCAWSVQRFQPQHFGDGTRLSIL.

CDR3 region: CASSSRVGQPQHF. CDR3 DNA: TGCGCCAGCAGCTCCAGGGTAGGACAGCCCCAGCATTTT. The chain carries TRBV5-1 and TRBJ1-5; possibly TRBD1 for D (5 bases). The CDR3 totals 13 residues. Per germline, CDR1 SGHRS and CDR2 YFSETQ. V lost 3 bases and J 7 bases, leaving 11 bases between the germline ends.

The chain is built from TRBV5-1 and TRBJ2-5; no clear D gene. CDR1 and CDR2 (germline): SGHRS, YFSETQ. Trimming removed 2 bases from V and 4 bases from J, with 6 bases in between. The CDR3 has 12 amino acids. The CDR3 DNA is TGCGCCAGCAGCTTCTTTAGAGAGACCCAGTACTTC. Translation gives CASSFFRETQYF.

This chain connects TRBV7-2 to TRBJ2-6; D uncertain. There are 17 residues in the CDR3. Deletions cut 4 bases from V and 2 bases from J, with 15 bases between. Germline-derived CDR1 and CDR2 are SGHTA and FQGNSA. CDR3: CASSSRVRIAGANVLTF. The CDR3 DNA follows: TGTGCCAGCAGCTCCCGGGTCCGTATCGCTGGGGCCAACGTCCTGACTTTC.

The chain joins TRBV30 to TRBJ1-1; D is ambiguous. The CDR3 spans 10 residues. Per germline, CDR1 GTSNPN and CDR2 SVGIG (reference sequence). The germline V and J ends were trimmed by 2 bases and 6 bases, with 4 bases remaining between them. CDR3 loop: CAWSPSEAFF. DNA for the CDR3: TGTGCCTGGAGTCCCTCTGAAGCTTTCTTT.

J is TRBJ2-6 and V is TRBV4-3, with D perhaps matching TRBD1 (5 bases). Germline V gene data show CDR1 as LGHNA and CDR2 as YSLEER. V lost 0 bases to trimming and J lost 2 bases, with 8 bases between them. The CDR3 consists of 16 residues. The CDR3 nucleotides are TGCGCCAGCAGCCAAGAGAGCAGGGCTGGGGCCAACGTCCTGACTTTC. This translates into CASSQESRAGANVLTF.

This chain uses TRBV11-2 with TRBJ2-2; TRBD2 is a possible D gene (6 bases). V shed 1 base and J shed 8 bases, with 8 bases lying between them. Germline CDR1 is SGHAT and CDR2 is FQNNGV. This CDR3 contains 13 residues. DNA for the CDR3: TGTGCCAGCAGCTTAGCGGGAGCAGGGGAGCTGTTTTTT. Translating gives CASSLAGAGELFF.

This clone was counted a few times. This rearrangement joins TRBV29-1 to TRBJ2-7, with 9 bases lining up with TRBD1. V dropped 7 bases and J dropped 5; count of bases not matched to a gene: 6. Germline CDR1 and CDR2: SQVTM and ANQGSEA. CDR3 length: 12 amino acids. The CDR3 DNA reads TGCAGCGGCGGACAGGGGACCCACGAGCAGTACTTC. This codes for CSGGQGTHEQYF.

This chain links TRBV19 with TRBJ1-1; D remains unclear. Trimming removed 1 base from V and 5 bases from J, with 11 bases in between. Germline assignment: CDR1 LNHDA and CDR2 SQIVND (reference sequence). This CDR3 spans 14 amino acids. This CDR3 reads CASSIGPRGTEAFF. The CDR3 coding sequence is TGTGCCAGTAGTATAGGGCCCAGAGGGACTGAAGCTTTCTTT.

The chain employs TRBV25-1 and TRBJ2-2; weak D call: TRBD1 (6 bases). Germline values: CDR1 MGHDK, CDR2 SYGVNS. CDR3 length equals 16 residues. Trimming cost V 3 bases and J 1 base, with 12 bases left between them. The CDR3 DNA is TGTGCCAGCAGTGATAGGGTCAGGGGGAACACCGGGGAGCTGTTTTTT. This translates into CASSDRVRGNTGELFF.

The chain carries TRBV29-1 and TRBJ2-7, with D possibly matching TRBD2 (5 bases). Trimming took off 7 bases at V and 2 bases at J, with 15 bases between the two ends. Germline lookup yields CDR1 SQVTM and CDR2 ANQGSEA. This CDR3 spans 13 amino acids. This chain's CDR3 is CSAGEAVPYEQYF. As DNA, the CDR3 is TGCAGCGCCGGGGAAGCGGTACCCTACGAGCAGTACTTC.

This clone was counted only a few times. The V gene is TRBV19, the J gene TRBJ2-1, with D possibly being TRBD2 (5 bases). With 5 bases removed from V and 0 bases from J, the gap between germline ends came to 11 bases. The CDR3 length is 15 residues. Germline CDR1 and CDR2: LNHDA and SQIVND (reference sequence). This chain's CDR3 is CASSLSGSSYNEQFF. CDR3 nucleotides: TGTGCCAGTAGTCTGAGCGGTAGCTCCTACAATGAGCAGTTCTTC.